The 9 T cell receptor beta chains below come from one sample, sequenced in a study of vaccination effects on CD4 cells after COVID-19. Within the ViraFEST assay, antigen-specific CD4+ T cells underwent expansion with viral peptide pools prior to sequencing. The culture ran for approximately 9 days before CD4+ T cells were isolated. Vaccine recipients, nucleocapsid antibody negative, had no prior SARS-CoV-2 infection. Here immunoSEQ multiplex PCR was the method, and the copy in TCRdb shows in-frame clones only, minus some. The data hold roughly 35,000 clones, with about 60% observed a single time. These receptors have no known antigen. Sequenced here: CD4+ T cells from PBMCs cultured with HCoV-OC43 spike peptides, sampled before COVID-19 vaccination. Subset noted: HCoV-OC43 spike overlapping peptide pool stimulation. The receptors here all came from a human donor who received a COVID-19 vaccine.

The sample holds a few counts of this clone. The chain carries TRBV6-4 and TRBJ2-2, with D perhaps given as TRBD1 or TRBD2 (5 bases each). V was cut by 6 bases and J by 0 bases, with 11 bases left in between. Germline lookup yields CDR1 MRHNA and CDR2 SNTAGT. The CDR3 spans 15 residues. The CDR3: CASRGTNANTGELFF. The CDR3 coding sequence is TGTGCCAGCAGAGGGACGAACGCGAACACCGGGGAGCTGTTTTTT.

The sample holds a few counts of this clone. V gene TRBV19 combines with J gene TRBJ2-7, with TRBD2 identical over 12 bases. CDR3 length: 15 amino acids. Germline CDR1 and CDR2: LNHDA and SQIVND (reference sequence). With V trimmed by 3 bases and J by 2 bases, 2 bases remained unmatched. CDR3 loop: CASSILAGGPYEQYF. CDR3 coding DNA: TGTGCCAGTAGTATCCTAGCGGGAGGGCCCTACGAGCAGTACTTC.

The rearrangement links TRBV3-1 (or the pseudogene TRBV3-2) to TRBJ1-3; no clear D gene. V gave up 0 bases and J gave up 1 base, with 7 bases separating them. Germline CDR1 and CDR2: LGHDT and YNNKEL (reference sequence). This CDR3 is built from 15 residues. The CDR3 loop reads CASSQDTTSGNTIYF. The CDR3 bases are TGTGCCAGCAGCCAAGATACGACGTCTGGAAACACCATATATTTT.

The rearrangement uses TRBV6-5 and TRBJ1-1; possibly TRBD1 for D (5 bases). V was clipped by 0 bases and J by 1 base, with 9 bases between them. The CDR3 totals 15 residues. Germline CDR1 is MNHEY and CDR2 is SVGAGI. The CDR3 bases are TGTGCCAGCAGTTACTCGGGGAGGGGGAACACTGAAGCTTTCTTT. It translates to CASSYSGRGNTEAFF.

This chain joins TRBV7-8 and TRBJ1-1; D remains ambiguous. CDR1 and CDR2 from the germline V gene are SGHVS and FQNEAQ. V lost 1 base to trimming and J lost 2 bases, with 11 bases between them. The CDR3 totals 15 residues. The CDR3 here is CASSLGNSFNTEAFF. The CDR3 DNA reads TGTGCCAGCAGCTTAGGCAACTCCTTCAACACTGAAGCTTTCTTT.

V gene TRBV11-1 combines with J gene TRBJ2-2; D might be TRBD1 or TRBD2, each matching 5 bases. V lost 3 bases and J lost 3, with 11 bases in between. The CDR3 spans 15 residues. Germline CDR1 and CDR2: SGHAT and FQDESV (reference sequence). CDR3 DNA sequence: TGTGCCAGCAGCTTGAGCGTGGGGGACACCGGGGAGCTGTTTTTT. This codes for CASSLSVGDTGELFF.

This chain uses TRBV6-6 with TRBJ2-3; D perhaps matches TRBD2 (6 bases). The CDR3 consists of 15 residues. V was shortened by 5 bases and J by 5 bases, with 17 bases between the two germline ends. Germline CDR1 reads MNHNY; CDR2 reads SVGAGI (reference sequence). CDR3 in DNA: TGTGCCAGCAGTACTTCCGGGACTGCCAGAGATACGCAGTATTTT. This codes for CASSTSGTARDTQYF.

This clone was recorded once. V gene TRBV5-8 combines with J gene TRBJ2-7, with 8 bases fitting TRBD1. The CDR3 covers 18 residues. Germline V gene sequence: CDR1 SGHTS, CDR2 YDEGEE. Trimming cost V 2 bases and J 4 bases; bases outside gene matches: 17. The CDR3 protein is CASSFPGGSPTRTYEQYF. Here the CDR3 DNA reads TGTGCCAGCAGCTTTCCAGGGGGCTCCCCCACCCGCACATACGAGCAGTACTTC.

The rearrangement uses TRBV6-5 and TRBJ2-5; D call uncertain. CDR3 length equals 11 residues. With 10 bases removed from V and 4 bases from J, the gap between germline ends came to 10 bases. Germline CDR1 and CDR2: MNHEY and SVGAGI. CDR3 residues: CAIAQSETQYF. CDR3 DNA: TGTGCCATCGCCCAATCAGAGACCCAGTACTTC.